The next 22 T cell receptor beta chains were all read from a single sample in a study of regulatory and conventional T cells in RAG deficiency. Using immunoSEQ multiplex PCR, the repertoire was profiled, and TCRdb retains in-frame clones only, with some absent. This sample carries more than 5,500 clones, about four fifths of them seen once, and the ten largest clones take about 13%. These same records also appear under a second study, on regulatory T cells. That investigation notes: The primer mix had 52 TRBV and 13 TRBJ primers.

Source material: CD8+ T cells sorted from blood. The receptor source for this set is a human donor in good health.

The rearrangement joins TRBV27 to TRBJ2-1, with D hard to call. The CDR3 is 13 residues long. V was clipped by 2 bases and J by 2 bases, with 4 bases between them. Looked up from germline, CDR1 is MNHEY and CDR2 is SMNVEV (reference sequence). The CDR3 bases are TGTGCCAGCAGTTTAAACCCCTACAATGAGCAGTTCTTC. This encodes CASSLNPYNEQFF.

The V and J genes are TRBV19 and TRBJ2-5; the match to TRBD2 covers 9 bases. CDR1 is LNHDA and CDR2 is SQIVND in the germline V gene (reference sequence). J was trimmed by 5 bases and V by 5 bases; bases with no gene match: 9. CDR3 length: 15 amino acids. CDR3 region: CASSLAGGPRETQYF. For the CDR3, the DNA is TGTGCCAGTAGTCTCGCGGGGGGGCCGAGGGAGACCCAGTACTTC.

The chain couples TRBV2 to TRBJ1-5, with TRBD1 identical over 8 bases. This CDR3 has 16 amino acids. The V segment lost 5 bases and the J segment 1 base; nucleotides outside the gene matches: 7. The germline CDR1 and CDR2 sequences are SNHLY and FYNNEI. CDR3 in amino acids: CASSPFDRGSNQPQHF. DNA for the CDR3: TGTGCCAGCAGTCCCTTCGACAGGGGCAGCAATCAGCCCCAGCATTTT.

The sample holds a few counts of this clone. The chain carries TRBV2 and TRBJ1-5; D not resolved. The CDR3 is made up of 16 amino acids. Germline CDR1 is SNHLY and CDR2 is FYNNEI. With 3 bases removed from V and 1 base from J, the gap between germline ends came to 13 bases. The CDR3: CASSDGIGGSNQPQHF. The CDR3 DNA reads TGTGCCAGCAGTGATGGAATTGGCGGCAGCAATCAGCCCCAGCATTTT.

The rearrangement joins TRBV5-2 to TRBJ1-2; the table calls TRBD1, which could not be checked here. TRBV5-2 is tagged as a pseudogene. The CDR3 length is 16 residues. Here the CDR3 DNA reads TGCGCCAGCAGCCAAGATAAACAGATTTCTAACTATGGCTACACCTTC. It codes for CASSQDKQISNYGYTF.

This clone has just a few counts. CDR3 sequence reads: CASSQDAEPNSPLHF. The CDR3 bases are TGTGCCAGCAGCCAAGATGCTGAGCCTAATTCACCCCTCCACTTT. The V gene is TRBV4-2, the J gene TRBJ1-6; D not resolved. V was cut by 0 bases and J by 6 bases, with 9 bases left in between. Germline CDR1 LGHNA, CDR2 YNFKEQ. The CDR3 spans 15 residues.

V usage is TRBV6-9 and J usage is TRBJ1-1; no clear D gene. In germline, CDR1 is MNHGY, CDR2 SVAAGI. V lost 4 bases and J 0 bases, leaving 15 bases between the germline ends. The CDR3 loop spans 16 amino acids. The CDR3 DNA is TGTGCCAGCAGTTCGTGGGAGGGTCGCATGAACACTGAAGCTTTCTTT. This codes for CASSSWEGRMNTEAFF.

This clone was recorded a few times. The rearrangement joins TRBV10-2 to TRBJ1-2, with TRBD1 matching 7 bases. Germline trimming cut 7 bases from V and 6 bases from J; bases unmatched to any gene: 11. The V gene's germline CDR1 is WSHSY and CDR2 SAAADI. This CDR3 region has 14 residues. The CDR3 is CASTMTGPRDGYTF. The CDR3 DNA sequence: TGCGCCAGCACGATGACAGGGCCAAGGGATGGCTACACCTTC.

With respect to this clone: Germline is not matched at one junction end, which may reflect a read error. The chain links TRBV4-1 to TRBJ1-2; D is perhaps TRBD1 (5 bases). CDR3 length equals 15 residues. CDR1 MGHRA and CDR2 YSYEKL come from the germline V gene. The CDR3 loop is CASSHSRDLNYGYTF. The CDR3, as DNA: TGTGCCAGCAGCCACAGCCGGGACTTAAACTATGGCTACACCTTC.

The chain carries TRBV2 and TRBJ1-3; TRBD1 is a possible D gene (5 bases). CDR1 and CDR2 (germline): SNHLY, FYNNEI. The V end lost 6 bases, the J end lost 0 bases, and 12 bases lay between the germline ends. The length of the CDR3 is 15 residues. The CDR3 sequence is CASRPGSSSGNTIYF. The CDR3 DNA reads as TGTGCCAGCAGACCAGGGAGTAGCTCTGGAAACACCATATATTTT.

CDR3 residues: CADSGDNEKLFF. DNA of the CDR3: TGTGCCGACAGTGGAGATAATGAAAAACTGTTTTTT. The chain recombines TRBV7-9 with TRBJ1-4; possibly TRBD1 for D (5 bases). V was clipped by 11 bases and J by 4 bases, with 11 bases between them. The CDR3 length is 12 residues. Germline assignment: CDR1 SEHNR and CDR2 FQNEAQ (reference sequence). The whole variable domain, remainder taken from reference TRBV7-9 and TRBJ1-4, is DTGVSQNPRHKITKRGQNVTFRCDPISEHNRLYWYRQTLGQGPEFLTYFQNEAQLEKSRLLSDRFSAERPKGSFSTLEIQRTEQGDSAMYLCADSGDNEKLFFGSGTQLSVL.

This sequence joins TRBV2 and TRBJ2-5; D is perhaps TRBD1 or TRBD2 (7 bases each). Germline lookup yields CDR1 SNHLY and CDR2 FYNNEI. V dropped 7 bases and J dropped 4 bases, with 16 bases sitting between them. The CDR3 contains 14 residues. CDR3 residues: CASMTAGGGETQYF. CDR3 DNA sequence: TGTGCCAGCATGACGGCAGGGGGGGGAGAGACCCAGTACTTC.

This clone was observed a few times. The rearrangement joins TRBV7-6 to TRBJ1-2; the D is unclear. Germline assignment: CDR1 SGHVS and CDR2 FNYEAQ. V gave up 5 bases and J gave up 4 bases, with 11 bases separating them. This CDR3 contains 13 residues. The CDR3 bases are TGTGCCAGCAGCATACAGTCTGGCTATGGCTACACCTTC. As protein: CASSIQSGYGYTF.

This clone was counted only a few times. The chain recombines TRBV5-4 with TRBJ1-6; 9 bases agree with TRBD1. This CDR3 has 16 amino acids. The V segment lost 0 bases and the J segment 5 bases; nucleotides outside the gene matches: 3. Per the germline V gene, CDR1 is SGHNT and CDR2 is YYREEE (reference sequence). This CDR3 reads CASSLVGQGDNSPLHF. Written as DNA, the CDR3 is TGTGCCAGCAGCTTGGTGGGACAGGGAGATAATTCACCCCTCCACTTT. The full variable domain, in which reference TRBV5-4 and TRBJ1-6 provide the parts outside the CDR3, is ETGVTQSPTHLIKTRGQQVTLRCSSQSGHNTVSWYQQALGQGPQFIFQYYREEENGRGNFPPRFSGLQFPNYSSELNVNALELDDSALYLCASSLVGQGDNSPLHFGNGTRLTVT.

The genes are TRBV4-1 and TRBJ1-5; unclear D gene. The CDR3 extends over 13 amino acids. Germline CDR1 reads MGHRA; CDR2 reads YSYEKL. The germline V and J ends were trimmed by 1 base and 6 bases, with 7 bases remaining between them. In DNA, the CDR3 is TGCGCCAGCAGCCAAGGAGAAGGTCAGCCCCAGCATTTT. Translating gives CASSQGEGQPQHF.

This chain connects TRBV11-2 to TRBJ1-5, with D uncertain. The germline V gene has CDR1 SGHAT and CDR2 FQNNGV. The CDR3 spans 17 residues. The V gene lost 4 bases and the J gene lost 7 bases, with 23 bases spanning the gap. CDR3 DNA: TGTGCCAGCAGCTCTAGAGCCCCTTGGGGAACCCGCCAGCCCCAGCATTTT. Protein: CASSSRAPWGTRQPQHF.

The chain carries TRBV6-5 and TRBJ2-7, with D perhaps given as TRBD1 or TRBD2 (5 bases each). CDR3 size: 14 residues. Trimming removed 5 bases at V and 2 bases at J, with 13 bases between. CDR1 is MNHEY and CDR2 is SVGAGI in the germline V gene. CDR3 in amino acids: CASSEIGATYEQYF. The CDR3 region has the DNA TGTGCCAGCAGTGAAATCGGGGCTACCTACGAGCAGTACTTC.

This clone has only a few counts. The chain recombines TRBV6-1 with TRBJ2-7, with unresolved D. This CDR3 has 13 residues. V dropped 6 bases and J dropped 0 bases, with 9 bases sitting between them. CDR1 and CDR2 (germline): MNHNS, SASEGT. CDR3 nucleotide sequence: TGTGCCAGCAGAACAGAATCCTCCTACGAGCAGTACTTC. Translating gives CASRTESSYEQYF.

The chain has TRBV10-3 and TRBJ1-6; no clear D. V gave up 3 bases and J gave up 2 bases, with 8 bases separating them. The germline gives CDR1 ENHRY, CDR2 SYGVKD. The CDR3 sequence is 15 residues long. CDR3 residues: CAISDHQTYNSPLHF. The CDR3, as DNA: TGTGCCATCAGTGATCACCAAACCTATAATTCACCCCTCCACTTT.

The chain employs TRBV7-9 and TRBJ2-3, with 9 bases that match TRBD1. The CDR3 sequence is 15 residues long. V was pared by 5 bases and J by 0 bases, with 3 bases of the junction left unmatched. Germline-derived CDR1 and CDR2 are SEHNR and FQNEAQ (reference sequence). In DNA form, the CDR3 reads TGTGCCAGCAGCCTGGGACAGGGTAGCACAGATACGCAGTATTTT. Protein product: CASSLGQGSTDTQYF.

This clone has a handful of counts. The chain recombines TRBV4-1 with TRBJ2-5; 9 bases fit TRBD1. Per the germline V gene, CDR1 is MGHRA and CDR2 is YSYEKL. The J segment lost 2 bases and the V segment lost 2 bases, leaving 3 bases of the junction unmatched. The CDR3 is 15 residues long. CDR3: CASSQTDRGQETQYF. DNA of the CDR3: TGCGCCAGCAGCCAAACGGACAGGGGACAAGAGACCCAGTACTTC.

V usage is TRBV13 and J usage is TRBJ1-1; D gene ambiguous. V lost 6 bases, J lost 6 bases, and 20 bases lay in between. Germline V gene sequence: CDR1 PRHDT, CDR2 FYEKMQ (reference sequence). The CDR3 loop spans 15 amino acids. The DNA of the CDR3 is TGTGCCAGCAGTGAGGCAGGCGGGAACTTCGCTGAAGCTTTCTTT. This sequence encodes CASSEAGGNFAEAFF.